This T cell receptor beta chain came from a study of blood T cells in healthy people across ages. The CDR3 is 16 residues long. Trimming stripped 4 bases from V and 3 bases from J, with 16 bases between. Sample-barcoded 5' priming and a J-beta primer mix drove a second PCR of roughly 6 to 12 cycles. The template-switch adaptor, which had 12 random nucleotides, put a tag on each cDNA molecule. TCRdb reprocessed the 5' RACE reads with MiXCR, giving one entry per CDR3 protein. In the table there are 1.6 million or so distinct CDR3 sequences, around 35% of which are singletons. The sample consisted of blood. J is TRBJ1-5 and V is TRBV12-3 or TRBV12-4, with TRBD1 as a possible D gene (6 bases). This TCR derives from a woman between 25 and 40 years old in good health. The CDR3 coding sequence is TGTGCCAGCAGTTCCGGGACAAGGCTGATCAATCAGCCCCAGCATTTT. Its protein is CASSSGTRLINQPQHF.